This TCR beta chain was captured in a study of cytomegalovirus exposure and HLA in healthy donors. V was cut by 5 bases and J by 1 base, with 18 bases left in between. Germline V CDR1 and CDR2: GTSNPN, SVGIG (reference sequence). CDR3 length equals 15 residues. Primers: 60 Vbeta forward and 13 Jbeta reverse. Measured with immunoSEQ multiplex PCR; TCRdb has only the in-frame clones, and not every one. The data contain about 120,000 clones, approximately 78% of them singletons. Sequencing input: PBMCs. The chain combines TRBV30 with TRBJ2-7; perhaps TRBD2 as D (6 bases). The receptor was isolated from a woman aged 25 to 39 in good health and CMV-seropositive. For the CDR3, the DNA is TGTGCCTGGGATAGGCGGGGTCATGGATCCTACGAGCAGTACTTC. It is translated as CAWDRRGHGSYEQYF.